The entry below describes one T cell receptor (beta chain). The sample is drawn from a study of blood T cell repertoires in COVID-19. The method was immunoSEQ multiplex PCR; TCRdb's version includes in-frame clones alone and lacks a portion of them. The repertoire holds about 34,000 clones, with 70% to 80% as singletons. Germline CDR1 is SGHAT and CDR2 is FQNNGV. The V and J ends lost 6 bases and 9 bases respectively, with 21 bases between them. The CDR3 sequence is 15 residues long. This TCR was sampled from a human donor in a cohort sampled during active COVID-19. The sequenced material came from peripheral blood. V and J are TRBV11-2 and TRBJ2-1, with a possible D match to TRBD2 (6 bases). The DNA of the CDR3 is TGTGCCAGCAGAAGCTTTTTGTCGGGAGAGGGTGAGCAGTTCTTC. Residues: CASRSFLSGEGEQFF. The full variable domain, in which reference TRBV11-2 and TRBJ2-1 provide the parts outside the CDR3, is EAGVAQSPRYKIIEKRQSVAFWCNPISGHATLYWYQQILGQGPKLLIQFQNNGVVDDSQLPKDRFSAERLKGVDSTLKIQPAKLEDSAVYLCASRSFLSGEGEQFFGPGTRLTVL.